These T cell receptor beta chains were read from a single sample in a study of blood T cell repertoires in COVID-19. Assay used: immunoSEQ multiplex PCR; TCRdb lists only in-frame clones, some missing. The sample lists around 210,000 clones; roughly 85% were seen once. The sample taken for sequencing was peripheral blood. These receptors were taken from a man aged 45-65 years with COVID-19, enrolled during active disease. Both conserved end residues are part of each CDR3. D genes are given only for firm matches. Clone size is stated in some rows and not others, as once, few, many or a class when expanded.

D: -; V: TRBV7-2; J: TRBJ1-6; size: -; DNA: TGTGCCAGCAGCTCGGGAATTTATAATTCACCCCTCCACTTT; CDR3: CASSSGIYNSPLHF
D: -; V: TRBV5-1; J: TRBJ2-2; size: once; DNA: TGCGCCAGCAGCTTGGGGGGCTTGAACACCGGGGAGCTGTTTTTT; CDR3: CASSLGGLNTGELFF
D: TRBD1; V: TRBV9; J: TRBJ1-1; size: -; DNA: TGTGCCAGCAGCCCGGGGACAGGGGGAAAGATAAACACTGAAGCTTTCTTT; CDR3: CASSPGTGGKINTEAFF
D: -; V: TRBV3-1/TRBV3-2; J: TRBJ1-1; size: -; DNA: TGTGCCAGCAGCCAATCCAGCACTGAAGCTTTCTTT; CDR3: CASSQSSTEAFF
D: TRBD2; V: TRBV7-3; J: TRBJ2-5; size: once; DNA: TGTGCCAGCAGCCCCTTAGCGGGGGGCCAAGAGACCCAGTACTTC; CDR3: CASSPLAGGQETQYF
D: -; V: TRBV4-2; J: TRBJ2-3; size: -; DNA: TGTGCCAGCAGCCAAAACGCCGGGATACGGAGCACAGATACGCAGTATTTT; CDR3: CASSQNAGIRSTDTQYF
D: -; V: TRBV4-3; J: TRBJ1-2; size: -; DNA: TGCGCCAGCAGCCCCCAGGCAGGATATGGCTACACCTTC; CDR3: CASSPQAGYGYTF
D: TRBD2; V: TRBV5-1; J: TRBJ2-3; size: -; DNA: TGCGCCAGCAGCTTTCCGCGGGGGGTTAGCACAGATACGCAGTATTTT; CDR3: CASSFPRGVSTDTQYF
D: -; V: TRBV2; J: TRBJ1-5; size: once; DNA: TGTGCCAGCAGGGCCTCGACAGATAGCAATCAGCCCCAGCATTTT; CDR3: CASRASTDSNQPQHF
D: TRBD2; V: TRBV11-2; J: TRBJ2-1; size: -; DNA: TGTGCCAGCAGCTCCATAGCGGGGGGGCGAGGCGAGCAGTTCTTC; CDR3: CASSSIAGGRGEQFF
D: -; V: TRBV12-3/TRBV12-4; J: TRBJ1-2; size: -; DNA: TGTGCCAGCAGTCCCGGGAACTATGGCTACACCTTC; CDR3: CASSPGNYGYTF
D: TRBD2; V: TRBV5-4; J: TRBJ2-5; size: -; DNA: TGTGCCAGCAGCTTGGCTAGCGGGGCTCTCCTCGAGACCCAGTACTTC; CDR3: CASSLASGALLETQYF
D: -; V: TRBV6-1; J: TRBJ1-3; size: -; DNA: TGTGCCAGCAGTGAACTCCAGGGTACTGGAAACACCATATATTTT; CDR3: CASSELQGTGNTIYF
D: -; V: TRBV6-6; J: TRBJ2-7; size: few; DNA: TGTGCCAGCAGTTACCCCCCTGGCGGGGAGCAGTACTTC; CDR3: CASSYPPGGEQYF
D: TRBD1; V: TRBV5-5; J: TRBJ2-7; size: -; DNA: TGTGCCAGCAGCCCGGGGTGGGACAGGGGGCGTACCTCCTACGAGCAGTACTTC; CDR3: CASSPGWDRGRTSYEQYF
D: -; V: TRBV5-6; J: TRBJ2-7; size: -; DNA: TGTGCCAGCAGCCCGGGAAGCTCCTACGAGCAGTACTTC; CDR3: CASSPGSSYEQYF
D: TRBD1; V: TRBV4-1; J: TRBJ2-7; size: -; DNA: TGCGCCAGCAGCACCCGACAGGGGGGCTACGAGCAGTACTTC; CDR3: CASSTRQGGYEQYF
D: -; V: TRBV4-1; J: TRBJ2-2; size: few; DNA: TGCGCCAGCAGCCAAGAGTCCCGAGCAGGTGGGGAGCTGTTTTTT; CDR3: CASSQESRAGGELFF
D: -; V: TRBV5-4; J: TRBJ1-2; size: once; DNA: TGTGCCAGCAGCTTGGGTCAGATTTCCTATGGCTACACCTTC; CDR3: CASSLGQISYGYTF
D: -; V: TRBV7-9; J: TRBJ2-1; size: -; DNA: TGTGCCAGCAGCCCGACAGACAATGAGCAGTTCTTC; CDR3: CASSPTDNEQFF